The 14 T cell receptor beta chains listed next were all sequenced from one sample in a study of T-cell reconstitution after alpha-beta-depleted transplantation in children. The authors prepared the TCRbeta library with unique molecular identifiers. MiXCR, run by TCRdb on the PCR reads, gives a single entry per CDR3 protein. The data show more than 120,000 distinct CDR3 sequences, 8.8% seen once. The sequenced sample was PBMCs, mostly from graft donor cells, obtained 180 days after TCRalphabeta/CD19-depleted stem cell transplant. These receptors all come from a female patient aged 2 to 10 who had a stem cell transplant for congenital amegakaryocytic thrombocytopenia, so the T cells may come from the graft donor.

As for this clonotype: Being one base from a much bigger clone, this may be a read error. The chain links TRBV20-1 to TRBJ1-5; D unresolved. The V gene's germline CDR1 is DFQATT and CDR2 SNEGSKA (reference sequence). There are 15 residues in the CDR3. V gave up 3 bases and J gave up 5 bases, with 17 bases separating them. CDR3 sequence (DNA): TGCAGTGCTAGCCCAGTAGGTGTAGGCCATCAGCCCCAGCATTTT. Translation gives CSASPVGVGHQPQHF.

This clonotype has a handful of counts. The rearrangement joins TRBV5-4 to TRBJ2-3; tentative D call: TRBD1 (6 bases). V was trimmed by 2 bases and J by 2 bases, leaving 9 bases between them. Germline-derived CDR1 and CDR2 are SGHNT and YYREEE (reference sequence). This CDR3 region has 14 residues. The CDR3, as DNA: TGTGCCAGCAGCTTTGGACAGTTCACAGATACGCAGTATTTT. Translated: CASSFGQFTDTQYF. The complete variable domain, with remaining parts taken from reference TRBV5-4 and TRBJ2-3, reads ETGVTQSPTHLIKTRGQQVTLRCSSQSGHNTVSWYQQALGQGPQFIFQYYREEENGRGNFPPRFSGLQFPNYSSELNVNALELDDSALYLCASSFGQFTDTQYFGPGTRLTVL.

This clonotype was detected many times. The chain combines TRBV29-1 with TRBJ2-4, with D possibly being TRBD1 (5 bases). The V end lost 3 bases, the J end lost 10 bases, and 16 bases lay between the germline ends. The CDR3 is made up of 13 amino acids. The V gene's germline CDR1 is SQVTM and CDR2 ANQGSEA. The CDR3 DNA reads TGCAGCGTTGATGGTTCAGGGTATGGAATTCAGTACTTC. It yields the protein CSVDGSGYGIQYF.

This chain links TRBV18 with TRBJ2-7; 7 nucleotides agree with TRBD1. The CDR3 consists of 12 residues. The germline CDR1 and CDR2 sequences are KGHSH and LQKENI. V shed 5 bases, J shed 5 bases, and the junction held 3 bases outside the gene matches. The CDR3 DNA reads TGTGCCAGCTCAAAACAGGGGAACGAGCAGTACTTC. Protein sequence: CASSKQGNEQYF.

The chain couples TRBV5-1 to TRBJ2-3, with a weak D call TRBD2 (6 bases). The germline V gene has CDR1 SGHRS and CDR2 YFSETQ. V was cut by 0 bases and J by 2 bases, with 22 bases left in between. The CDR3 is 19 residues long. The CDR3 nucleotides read TGCGCCAGCAGCTTGGGGGGGGACTCGCGGGATACAGACACAGATACGCAGTATTTT. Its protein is CASSLGGDSRDTDTDTQYF.

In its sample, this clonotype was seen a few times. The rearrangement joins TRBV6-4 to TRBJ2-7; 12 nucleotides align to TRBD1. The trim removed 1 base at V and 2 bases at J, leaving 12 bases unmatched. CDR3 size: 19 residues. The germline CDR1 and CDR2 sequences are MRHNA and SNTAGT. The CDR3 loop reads CASSDWAGLGTGGPYEQYF. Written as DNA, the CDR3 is TGTGCCAGCAGTGACTGGGCTGGGTTAGGGACAGGGGGCCCCTACGAGCAGTACTTC.

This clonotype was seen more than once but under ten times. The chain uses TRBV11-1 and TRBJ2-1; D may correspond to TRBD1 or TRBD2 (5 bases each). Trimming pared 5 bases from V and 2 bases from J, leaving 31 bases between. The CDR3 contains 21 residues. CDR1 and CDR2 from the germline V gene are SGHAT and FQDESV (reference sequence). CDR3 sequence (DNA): TGTGCCAGCAGCATGCCCTCCGGGACCCCCGGAAAGCGTCAACCCTACAATGAGCAGTTCTTC. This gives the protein CASSMPSGTPGKRQPYNEQFF.

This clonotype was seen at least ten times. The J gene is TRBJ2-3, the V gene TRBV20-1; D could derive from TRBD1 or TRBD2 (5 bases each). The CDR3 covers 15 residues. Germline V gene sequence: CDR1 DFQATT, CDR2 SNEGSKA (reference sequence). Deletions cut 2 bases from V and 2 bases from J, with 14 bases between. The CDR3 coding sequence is TGCAGTGCTAGACCCGGACGGGGCTTCACAGATACGCAGTATTTT. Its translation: CSARPGRGFTDTQYF.

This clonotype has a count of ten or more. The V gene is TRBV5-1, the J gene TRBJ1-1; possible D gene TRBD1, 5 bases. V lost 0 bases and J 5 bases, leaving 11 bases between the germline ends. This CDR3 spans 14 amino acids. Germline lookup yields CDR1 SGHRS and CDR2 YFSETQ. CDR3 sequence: CASSLAQGSTEAFF. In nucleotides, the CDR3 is TGCGCCAGCAGCTTGGCCCAGGGCTCGACTGAAGCTTTCTTT. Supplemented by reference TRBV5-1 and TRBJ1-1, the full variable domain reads KAGVTQTPRYLIKTRGQQVTLSCSPISGHRSVSWYQQTPGQGLQFLFEYFSETQRNKGNFPGRFSGRQFSNSRSEMNVSTLELGDSALYLCASSLAQGSTEAFFGQGTRLTVV.

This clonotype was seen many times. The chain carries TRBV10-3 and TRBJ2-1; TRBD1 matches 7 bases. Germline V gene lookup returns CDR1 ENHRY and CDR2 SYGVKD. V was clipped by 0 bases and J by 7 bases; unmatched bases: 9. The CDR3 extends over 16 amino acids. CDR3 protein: CAISESRDSGLNEQFF. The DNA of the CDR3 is TGTGCCATCAGTGAGTCCCGGGACAGCGGCTTGAATGAGCAGTTCTTC.

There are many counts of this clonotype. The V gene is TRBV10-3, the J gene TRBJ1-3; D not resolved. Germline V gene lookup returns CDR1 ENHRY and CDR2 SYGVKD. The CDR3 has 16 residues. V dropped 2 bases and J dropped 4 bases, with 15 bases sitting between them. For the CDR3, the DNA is TGTGCCATCAGTGAGCTGGGCAGCGGCAAAGGAAACACCATATATTTT. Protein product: CAISELGSGKGNTIYF.

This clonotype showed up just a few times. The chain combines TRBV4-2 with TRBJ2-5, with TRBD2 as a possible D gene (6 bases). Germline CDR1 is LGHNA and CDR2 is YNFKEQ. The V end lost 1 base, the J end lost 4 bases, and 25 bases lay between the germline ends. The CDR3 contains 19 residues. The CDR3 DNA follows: TGTGCCAGCAGCCAAGCGGTGCAGTCGGGCGGGGCTGCCAGAGAGACCCAGTACTTC. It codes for CASSQAVQSGGAARETQYF.

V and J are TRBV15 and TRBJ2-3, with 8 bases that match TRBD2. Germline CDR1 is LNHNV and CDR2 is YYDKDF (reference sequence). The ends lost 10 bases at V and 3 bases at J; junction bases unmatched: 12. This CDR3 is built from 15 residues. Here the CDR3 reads CAKTGGPGETDTQYF. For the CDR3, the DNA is TGTGCCAAAACGGGAGGGCCGGGGGAGACAGATACGCAGTATTTT.

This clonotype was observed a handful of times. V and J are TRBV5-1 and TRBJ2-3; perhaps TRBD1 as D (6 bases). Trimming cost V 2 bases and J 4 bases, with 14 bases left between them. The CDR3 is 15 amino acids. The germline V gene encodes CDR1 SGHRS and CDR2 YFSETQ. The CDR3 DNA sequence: TGCGCCAGCAGCTTATCAGGGGATCGGGCAGATACGCAGTATTTT. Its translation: CASSLSGDRADTQYF.